The present entry profiles one TCR beta chain with its context. The repertoire was sequenced with immunoSEQ multiplex PCR; TCRdb's copy has only in-frame clones and lacks some. Of some 180,000 clones listed, roughly 78% are singletons. Germline trimming cut 8 bases from V and 3 bases from J; bases unmatched to any gene: 15. The CDR3 has 17 amino acids. Germline lookup yields CDR1 MDHEN and CDR2 SYDVKM. The data stem from a study of blood T cell repertoires in COVID-19. The wider study: Recovery among Cohort 3 donors was established by two negative PCRs, clearance, or symptom resolution. Italy, Spain and the United States were the sources of the convalescent and acute COVID-19 samples. In each case, the material was cDNA or gDNA derived from T cells, B-cell-depleted T cells, or PBMCs.

Sequenced material: PBMCs or T cells enriched from blood (not recorded which). The receptor was derived from a woman in her seventies in a cohort exposed to, infected with or recovered from COVID-19 (not recorded which). V usage is TRBV28 and J usage is TRBJ1-5; 8 positions match TRBD1. This CDR3 reads CASRDRGNLEFNQPQHF. CDR3 DNA sequence: TGTGCCAGCCGAGACAGGGGAAACCTAGAGTTCAATCAGCCCCAGCATTTT. Together with reference TRBV28 and TRBJ1-5, the CDR3 gives the full variable domain: DVKVTQSSRYLVKRTGEKVFLECVQDMDHENMFWYRQDPGLGLRLIYFSYDVKMKEKGDIPEGYSVSREKKERFSLILESASTNQTSMYLCASRDRGNLEFNQPQHFGDGTRLSIL.